This entry lists 19 T cell receptor beta chains sequenced from one sample in a study of cytomegalovirus exposure and HLA in healthy donors. The PCR ran on 60 Vbeta and 13 Jbeta primers. Profiled with immunoSEQ multiplex PCR; TCRdb holds only in-frame clones, not every one. The data contain around 200,000 clones, approximately 82% of them singletons. The sample comprised PBMCs. All receptors derive from a woman aged 40 to 50 in good health and CMV-seronegative.

The gene calls are TRBV6-6 and TRBJ1-1; 11 bases fit TRBD1. Losses at the gene ends were 2 bases for V and 4 bases for J; bases not matched to a gene: 3. The V gene's germline CDR1 is MNHNY and CDR2 SVGAGI (reference sequence). The CDR3 is 15 amino acids. CDR3 amino acids: CASSYPGQGGTEAFF. CDR3 nucleotides: TGTGCCAGCAGTTACCCGGGACAGGGGGGCACTGAAGCTTTCTTT.

J is TRBJ1-2 and V is TRBV23-1, with D possibly TRBD1 on 5 matching bases. TRBV23-1 is placed among ORFs of uncertain function. Trimming stripped 3 bases from V and 1 base from J, with 27 bases between. The CDR3 extends over 20 amino acids. Here the CDR3 reads CASSHSSLDSGLGGNYGYTF. CDR3 in DNA: TGCGCCAGCAGTCATTCCAGTCTTGACAGTGGCCTGGGGGGTAACTATGGCTACACCTTC.

V and J are TRBV4-1 and TRBJ1-6, with 7 positions matching TRBD1. Per the germline V gene, CDR1 is MGHRA and CDR2 is YSYEKL. V was pared by 0 bases and J by 10 bases, with 12 bases of the junction left unmatched. The CDR3 length is 17 residues. CDR3 in amino acids: CASSQEDWTGRASPLHF. CDR3 sequence (DNA): TGCGCCAGCAGCCAAGAGGACTGGACAGGTCGGGCGTCACCCCTCCACTTT.

The rearrangement links TRBV7-2 to TRBJ2-5; maybe TRBD2 (6 bases). In germline, CDR1 is SGHTA, CDR2 FQGNSA. Trimming took off 8 bases at V and 5 bases at J, with 12 bases between the two ends. CDR3 size: 12 residues. DNA of the CDR3: TGTGCCAGCTTAGAGGAGGGGGAGACCCAGTACTTC. Amino acids: CASLEEGETQYF. Using reference TRBV7-2 and TRBJ2-5 for the parts outside the CDR3, the full variable domain is GAGVSQSPSNKVTEKGKDVELRCDPISGHTALYWYRQSLGQGLEFLIYFQGNSAPDKSGLPSDRFSAERTGGSVSTLTIQRTQQEDSAVYLCASLEEGETQYFGPGTRLLVL.

The CDR3 loop reads CASLIGLGDEQFF. In DNA, the CDR3 is TGTGCCAGCCTTATTGGACTAGGCGATGAGCAGTTCTTC. V is TRBV5-8 and J is TRBJ2-1, with 7 bases matching TRBD2. The germline CDR1 and CDR2 sequences are SGHTS and YDEGEE. This CDR3 has 13 amino acids. V dropped 7 bases and J dropped 8; count of bases not matched to a gene: 9.

The CDR3 spells CASVASNEKLFF. The CDR3 DNA is TGTGCCAGCGTGGCTAGTAATGAAAAACTGTTTTTT. The J gene is TRBJ1-4, the V gene TRBV28; D gene unclear. The CDR3 length is 12 residues. The germline CDR1 and CDR2 sequences are MDHEN and SYDVKM. The V end was cut by 8 bases, the J end by 4 bases, with 8 bases between.

The chain links TRBV6-1 to TRBJ1-2, with 7 bases aligning to TRBD1. Losses at the gene ends were 1 base for V and 1 base for J; bases not matched to a gene: 3. Germline V gene lookup returns CDR1 MNHNS and CDR2 SASEGT. The CDR3 length is 15 residues. CDR3 bases: TGTGCCAGCAGTGAAGGCCGACAGGGTAACTATGGCTACACCTTC. Its translation is CASSEGRQGNYGYTF.

This clone occurred once. This sequence joins TRBV28 and TRBJ1-2, with D tentatively TRBD1 (5 bases). Germline V gives CDR1 MDHEN, CDR2 SYDVKM. The ends were cut back, 6 bases at V and 6 bases at J, with 20 bases in the middle. The CDR3 loop spans 15 amino acids. The CDR3 loop is CASSPSGQGANGYTF. CDR3 DNA: TGTGCCAGCAGCCCATCCGGGCAGGGCGCGAATGGCTACACCTTC.

This clone has only one observation. The chain combines TRBV2 with TRBJ2-7; TRBD1 is a possible D gene (5 bases). V lost 3 bases, J lost 3 bases, and 15 bases lay in between. This CDR3 is 15 amino acids long. Germline values: CDR1 SNHLY, CDR2 FYNNEI. In DNA form, the CDR3 reads TGTGCCAGCAGTGAGGGGCCTGGATCCCTCTACGAGCAGTACTTC. Encoded protein: CASSEGPGSLYEQYF.

The rearrangement uses TRBV30 and TRBJ2-7; TRBD1 matches 7 bases. This CDR3 contains 13 residues. Germline lookup yields CDR1 GTSNPN and CDR2 SVGIG (reference sequence). The ends lost 1 base at V and 5 bases at J; junction bases unmatched: 5. In DNA, the CDR3 is TGTGCCTGGAGTGGAATCGACAGGGACGAGCAGTACTTC. Translating it yields CAWSGIDRDEQYF. Full variable domain (remainder filled in from reference TRBV30 and TRBJ2-7): SQTIHQWPATLVQPVGSPLSLECTVEGTSNPNLYWYRQAAGRGLQLLFYSVGIGQISSEVPQNLSASRPQDRQFILSSKKLLLSDSGFYLCAWSGIDRDEQYFGPGTRLTVT.

The J gene is TRBJ1-2, the V gene TRBV19, with 10 bases fitting TRBD1. Germline V gives CDR1 LNHDA, CDR2 SQIVND (reference sequence). This CDR3 spans 15 amino acids. Losses at the gene ends were 6 bases for V and 1 base for J; bases not matched to a gene: 5. CDR3 sequence reads: CASRTDRGFNYGYTF. The CDR3, as DNA: TGTGCCAGTAGGACGGACAGGGGGTTTAACTATGGCTACACCTTC.

The V call is TRBV5-4, the J call TRBJ2-2; 9 bases fit TRBD1. The CDR3 totals 14 residues. Germline lookup yields CDR1 SGHNT and CDR2 YYREEE (reference sequence). Trimming at V came to 0 bases and at J to 6 bases, leaving 0 bases not matched to a gene. This CDR3 reads CASSLGQGAGELFF. CDR3 DNA: TGTGCCAGCAGCTTGGGACAGGGGGCCGGGGAGCTGTTTTTT.

The V gene is TRBV28, the J gene TRBJ1-3, with 9 bases fitting TRBD1. V lost 5 bases to trimming and J lost 0 bases; unmatched junction nucleotides: 11. The CDR3 spans 18 residues. Germline values: CDR1 MDHEN, CDR2 SYDVKM. CDR3 region: CASSPSRTGVPSGNTIYF. As DNA, the CDR3 is TGTGCCAGCAGTCCCTCCAGGACAGGGGTACCCTCTGGAAACACCATATATTTT.

The chain joins TRBV6-5 to TRBJ1-1; 7 nucleotides line up with TRBD1. Germline-derived CDR1 and CDR2 are MNHEY and SVGAGI. This CDR3 spans 15 amino acids. Trimming at V came to 1 base and at J to 6 bases, leaving 8 bases not matched to a gene. CDR3 coding DNA: TGTGCCAGCAGTTACTTTTCAGGGGGTAGGGCTGAAGCTTTCTTT. Its translation: CASSYFSGGRAEAFF.

The sample holds one count of this clone. The V call is TRBV7-9, the J call TRBJ2-3; possibly TRBD2 for D (6 bases). Trimming took 1 base from V and 2 from J, leaving 13 bases between them. The CDR3 is 16 amino acids. The germline V gene has CDR1 SEHNR and CDR2 FQNEAQ (reference sequence). In DNA form, the CDR3 reads TGTGCCAGCAGCTTAGGTCCGGGGGAAGACACAGATACGCAGTATTTT. As protein: CASSLGPGEDTDTQYF.

V gene TRBV28 combines with J gene TRBJ1-6; 11 nucleotides line up with TRBD1. The CDR3 covers 20 residues. V dropped 2 bases and J dropped 8; count of bases not matched to a gene: 17. In germline, CDR1 is MDHEN, CDR2 SYDVKM. In DNA form, the CDR3 reads TGTGCCAGCAGTTTAAATACTCGTTTTCCGGGACAGGGGGAAGATTCACCCCTCCACTTT. It codes for CASSLNTRFPGQGEDSPLHF. Together with reference TRBV28 and TRBJ1-6, the CDR3 gives the full variable domain: DVKVTQSSRYLVKRTGEKVFLECVQDMDHENMFWYRQDPGLGLRLIYFSYDVKMKEKGDIPEGYSVSREKKERFSLILESASTNQTSMYLCASSLNTRFPGQGEDSPLHFGNGTRLTVT.

The V and J genes are TRBV27 and TRBJ1-3, with 7 bases aligning to TRBD1. Losses at the gene ends were 8 bases for V and 8 bases for J; bases not matched to a gene: 9. CDR3 length: 13 residues. The germline gives CDR1 MNHEY, CDR2 SMNVEV (reference sequence). The CDR3 sequence: CASAPGGTDTIYF. The CDR3 bases are TGTGCCAGCGCGCCAGGGGGGACGGACACCATATATTTT.

V gene TRBV7-9 combines with J gene TRBJ2-2; 7 bases are shared with TRBD2. The V gene's germline CDR1 is SEHNR and CDR2 FQNEAQ (reference sequence). This CDR3 is built from 15 residues. The J segment lost 3 bases and the V segment lost 5 bases, leaving 6 bases of the junction unmatched. This CDR3 is CASSDIRGDTGELFF. The CDR3 DNA is TGTGCCAGCAGCGACATCCGGGGGGACACCGGGGAGCTGTTTTTT.

The J gene is TRBJ2-7, the V gene TRBV27; 9 bases are shared with TRBD2. Germline V lookup: CDR1 MNHEY, CDR2 SMNVEV (reference sequence). The CDR3 has 14 residues. The V gene end was trimmed by 6 bases and the J gene end by 2 bases; junction bases not matched to a gene: 5. The CDR3 spells CASRSGGQAYEQYF. CDR3 DNA: TGTGCCAGCAGAAGCGGGGGGCAAGCCTACGAGCAGTACTTC.